The T cell receptor (beta chain) described here comes from a study of T-cell reconstitution after alpha-beta-depleted transplantation in children. CDR1 and CDR2 from the germline V gene are SGDLS and YYNGEE. V lost 1 base, J lost 1 base, and 10 bases lay in between. The CDR3 spans 15 residues. Study outcomes and limitations: Some patients' high day-60 TCRbeta diversity was attributed to recipient cells surviving conditioning. Alpha-beta T cells about two months after transplant reportedly derived from several hundred expanded graft clones. Newly generated T cells supplied most T-cell counts and diversity one year post-transplant.

Library preparation (for TCRbeta) was performed with unique molecular identifiers. TCRdb re-analysed the PCR reads in MiXCR, keeping a single row per CDR3 protein. The sample has roughly 74,000 distinct CDR3 sequences, 15% to 20% seen once. Comments on this clonotype: Antigen: not known.

The receptor comes from a male patient between 2 and 15 years old who had a stem cell transplant for acute lymphoblastic leukemia, so the T cells may come from the graft donor. Sample: PBMCs, mostly from graft donor cells, taken 360 days after TCRalphabeta/CD19-depleted stem cell transplant. The chain combines TRBV9 with TRBJ2-3, with D unclear. The CDR3 sequence: CASSVRSWGTDTQYF. The CDR3 DNA is TGTGCCAGCAGCGTAAGGAGCTGGGGCACAGATACGCAGTATTTT.